This TCR beta chain was captured by sequencing in a study of T cells after yellow fever vaccination. MiXCR, applied by TCRdb to the 5' RACE reads, yields one record per CDR3 protein. The sample holds under 300,000 distinct CDR3 sequences, 6.7% seen once. This clonotype came up many times. The CDR3 runs to 15 residues. From germline, CDR1 is SGHRS and CDR2 YFSETQ. V lost 0 bases and J lost 5, with 13 bases in between. The sequencing used CD4+ T cells sorted from PBMCs, collected on the day of the yellow fever booster vaccination. The TCR comes from a man aged 25 to 40 who received the YFV17D yellow fever vaccine. The chain combines TRBV5-1 with TRBJ2-3; D perhaps matches TRBD2 (7 bases). CDR3 in DNA: TGCGCCAGCAGCTTGGCCGGGGGGCGACAAGATACGCAGTATTTT. Protein sequence: CASSLAGGRQDTQYF.